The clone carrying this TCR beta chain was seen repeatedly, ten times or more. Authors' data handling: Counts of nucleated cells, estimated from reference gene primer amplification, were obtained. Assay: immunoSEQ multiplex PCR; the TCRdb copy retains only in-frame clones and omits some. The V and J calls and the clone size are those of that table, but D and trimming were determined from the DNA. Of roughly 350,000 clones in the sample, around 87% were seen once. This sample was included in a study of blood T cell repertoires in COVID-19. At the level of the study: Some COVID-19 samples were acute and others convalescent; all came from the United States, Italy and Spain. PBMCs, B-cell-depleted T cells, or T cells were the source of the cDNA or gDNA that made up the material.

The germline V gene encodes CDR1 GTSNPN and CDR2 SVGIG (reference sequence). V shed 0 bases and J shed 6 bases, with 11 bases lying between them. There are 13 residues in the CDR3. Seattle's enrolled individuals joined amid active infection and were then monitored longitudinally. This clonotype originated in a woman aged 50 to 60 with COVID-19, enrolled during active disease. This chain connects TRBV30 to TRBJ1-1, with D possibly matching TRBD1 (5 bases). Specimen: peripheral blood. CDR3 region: CAWSVMGGAEAFF. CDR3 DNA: TGTGCCTGGAGTGTAATGGGGGGGGCTGAAGCTTTCTTT.